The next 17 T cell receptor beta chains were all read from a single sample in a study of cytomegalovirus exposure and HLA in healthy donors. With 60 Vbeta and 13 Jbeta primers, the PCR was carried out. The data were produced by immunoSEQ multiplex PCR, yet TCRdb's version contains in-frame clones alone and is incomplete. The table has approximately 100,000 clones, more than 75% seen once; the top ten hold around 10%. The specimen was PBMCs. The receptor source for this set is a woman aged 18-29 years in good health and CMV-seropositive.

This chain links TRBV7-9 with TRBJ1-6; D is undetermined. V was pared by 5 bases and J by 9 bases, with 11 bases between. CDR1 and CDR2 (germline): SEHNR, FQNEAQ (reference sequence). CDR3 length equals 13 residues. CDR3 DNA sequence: TGTGCCAGCAGCCACCAGACGGGTTCACCCCTCCACTTT. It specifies CASSHQTGSPLHF. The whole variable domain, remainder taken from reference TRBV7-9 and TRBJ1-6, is DTGVSQNPRHKITKRGQNVTFRCDPISEHNRLYWYRQTLGQGPEFLTYFQNEAQLEKSRLLSDRFSAERPKGSFSTLEIQRTEQGDSAMYLCASSHQTGSPLHFGNGTRLTVT.

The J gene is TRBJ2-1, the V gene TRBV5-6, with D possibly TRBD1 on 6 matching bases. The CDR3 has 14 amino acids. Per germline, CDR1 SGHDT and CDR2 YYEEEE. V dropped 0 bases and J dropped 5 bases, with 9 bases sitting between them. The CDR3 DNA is TGTGCCAGCAGCTTGGGACAGGAAAACAATGAGCAGTTCTTC. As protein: CASSLGQENNEQFF.

The CDR3 DNA sequence: TGTGCCAGCAGCTTGTGGAGAGGGACCGGGGAGCTGTTTTTT. This encodes CASSLWRGTGELFF. The V call is TRBV11-2, the J call TRBJ2-2; D is possibly TRBD2 (5 bases). The CDR3 runs 14 residues. The V gene lost 3 bases and the J gene lost 5 bases, with 10 bases spanning the gap. CDR1 is SGHAT, CDR2 FQNNGV, per germline.

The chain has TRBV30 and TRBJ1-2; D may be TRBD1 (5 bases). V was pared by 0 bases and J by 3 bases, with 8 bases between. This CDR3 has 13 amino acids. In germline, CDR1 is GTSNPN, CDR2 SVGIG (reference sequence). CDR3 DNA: TGTGCCTGGAGTGTTCAGGGCGACTATGGCTACACCTTC. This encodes CAWSVQGDYGYTF.

The DNA for the CDR3 is TGTGCCAGCAGCACAGGGGGGGGCGCACAAGAAGAGACCCAGTACTTC. Protein sequence: CASSTGGGAQEETQYF. V usage is TRBV9 and J usage is TRBJ2-5, with a weak D call TRBD1 (8 bases). The CDR3 extends over 16 amino acids. Germline V gene data show CDR1 as SGDLS and CDR2 as YYNGEE. Trimming cost V 4 bases and J 3 bases, with 19 bases left between them. Supplemented by reference TRBV9 and TRBJ2-5, the full variable domain reads DSGVTQTPKHLITATGQRVTLRCSPRSGDLSVYWYQQSLDQGLQFLIQYYNGEERAKGNILERFSAQQFPDLHSELNLSSLELGDSALYFCASSTGGGAQEETQYFGPGTRLLVL.

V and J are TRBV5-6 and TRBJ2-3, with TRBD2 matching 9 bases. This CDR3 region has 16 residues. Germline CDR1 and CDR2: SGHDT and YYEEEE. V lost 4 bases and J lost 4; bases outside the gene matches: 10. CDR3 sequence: CASSLRAGGASDTQYF. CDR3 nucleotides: TGTGCCAGCAGCCTCCGAGCGGGGGGTGCTTCAGATACGCAGTATTTT.

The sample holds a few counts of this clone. The CDR3 loop is CASSSLAGGPHEQYF. The CDR3 region has the DNA TGCGCCAGCAGCTCATTAGCGGGAGGGCCCCACGAGCAGTACTTC. The rearrangement joins TRBV5-1 to TRBJ2-7; 11 nucleotides line up with TRBD2. V shed 3 bases and J 5 bases; nucleotides not matched to a gene: 7. Germline V gene sequence: CDR1 SGHRS, CDR2 YFSETQ. This CDR3 spans 15 amino acids.

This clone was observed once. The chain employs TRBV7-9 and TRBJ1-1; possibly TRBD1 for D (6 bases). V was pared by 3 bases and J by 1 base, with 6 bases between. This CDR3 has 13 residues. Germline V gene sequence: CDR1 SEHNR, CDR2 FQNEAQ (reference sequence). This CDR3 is CASSLDRNTEAFF. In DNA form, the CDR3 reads TGTGCCAGCAGCTTGGACAGGAACACTGAAGCTTTCTTT.

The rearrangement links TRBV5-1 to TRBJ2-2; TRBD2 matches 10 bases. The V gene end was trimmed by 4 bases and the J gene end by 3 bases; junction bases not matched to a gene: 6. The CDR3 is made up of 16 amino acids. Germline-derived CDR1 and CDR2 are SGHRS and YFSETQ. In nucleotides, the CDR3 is TGCGCCAGCAGCCCTCCGGGACTAGCGTACACCGGGGAGCTGTTTTTT. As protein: CASSPPGLAYTGELFF.

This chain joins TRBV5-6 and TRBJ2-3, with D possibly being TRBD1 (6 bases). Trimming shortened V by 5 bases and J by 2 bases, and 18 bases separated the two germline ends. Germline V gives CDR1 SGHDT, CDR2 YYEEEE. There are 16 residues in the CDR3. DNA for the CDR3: TGTGCCAGCAGTTGGACGGACAGCCGAGTCACAGATACGCAGTATTTT. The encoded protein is CASSWTDSRVTDTQYF.

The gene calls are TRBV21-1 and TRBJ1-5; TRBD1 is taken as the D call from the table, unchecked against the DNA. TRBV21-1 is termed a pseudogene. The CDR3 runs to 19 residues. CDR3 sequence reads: CASSTKGQGGGYPNQPQHF. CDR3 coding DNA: TGTGCCAGCAGCACTAAAGGACAGGGGGGGGGATATCCCAATCAGCCCCAGCATTTT.

In nucleotides, the CDR3 is TGTGCCAGCAGCTTAGGGACTCAGACTAACTATGGCTACACCTTC. Its protein is CASSLGTQTNYGYTF. The rearrangement joins TRBV7-9 to TRBJ1-2; D gene unclear. V was shortened by 1 base and J by 0 bases, with 9 bases between the two germline ends. Germline V CDR1 and CDR2: SEHNR, FQNEAQ (reference sequence). The CDR3 is 15 residues long. Filled out from reference TRBV7-9 and TRBJ1-2, the complete variable domain reads DTGVSQNPRHKITKRGQNVTFRCDPISEHNRLYWYRQTLGQGPEFLTYFQNEAQLEKSRLLSDRFSAERPKGSFSTLEIQRTEQGDSAMYLCASSLGTQTNYGYTFGSGTRLTVV.

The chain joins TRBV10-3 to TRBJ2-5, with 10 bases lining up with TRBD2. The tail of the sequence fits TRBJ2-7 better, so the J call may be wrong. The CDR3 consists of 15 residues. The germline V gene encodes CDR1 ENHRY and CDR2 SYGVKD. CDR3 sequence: CAISDRASGSHEQYF. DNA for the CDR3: TGTGCCATCAGTGACAGGGCTAGCGGGAGCCACGAGCAGTACTTC.

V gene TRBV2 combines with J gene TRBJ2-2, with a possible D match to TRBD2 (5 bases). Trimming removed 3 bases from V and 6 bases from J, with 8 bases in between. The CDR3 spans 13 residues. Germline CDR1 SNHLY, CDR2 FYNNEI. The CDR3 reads CASSDRGSGELFF. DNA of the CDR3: TGTGCCAGCAGTGATCGGGGTTCCGGGGAGCTGTTTTTT.

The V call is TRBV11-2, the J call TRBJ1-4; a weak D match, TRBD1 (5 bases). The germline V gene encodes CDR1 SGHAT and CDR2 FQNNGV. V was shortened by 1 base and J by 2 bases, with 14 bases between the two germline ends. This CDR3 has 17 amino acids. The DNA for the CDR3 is TGTGCCAGCAGCTTAGTGGGCAGGGATTGGACTAATGAAAAACTGTTTTTT. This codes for CASSLVGRDWTNEKLFF.

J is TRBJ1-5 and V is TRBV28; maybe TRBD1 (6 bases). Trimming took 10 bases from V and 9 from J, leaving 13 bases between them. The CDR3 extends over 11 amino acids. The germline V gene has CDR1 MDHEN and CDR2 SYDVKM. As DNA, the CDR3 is TGTGCCACAAAACAGGGTGCGCCCCAGCATTTT. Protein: CATKQGAPQHF.

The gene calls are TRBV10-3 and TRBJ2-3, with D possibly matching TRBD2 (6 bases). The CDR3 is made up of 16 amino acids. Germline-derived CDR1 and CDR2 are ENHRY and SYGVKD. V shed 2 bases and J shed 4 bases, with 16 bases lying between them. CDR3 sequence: CAISEGALASADTQYF. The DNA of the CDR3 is TGTGCCATCAGTGAGGGGGCCCTAGCGAGTGCAGATACGCAGTATTTT.